These 16 T cell receptor beta chains were all obtained from the same sample, sequenced in a study of shared clonotypes between healthy human individuals. Method: immunoSEQ multiplex PCR; TCRdb's copy keeps in-frame clones and lacks some. The sample includes around 340,000 clones, more than 60% of them seen just once. Specimen: memory CD4+ T cells sorted from blood. The subset: CD45RA-negative fraction. The origin of the receptors is a man aged 25-40 years in good health.

This clone showed up just once. This chain connects TRBV5-1 to TRBJ1-1, with D perhaps matching TRBD1 (6 bases). CDR3 length: 15 amino acids. V was trimmed by 4 bases and J by 1 base, leaving 14 bases between them. The germline CDR1 and CDR2 sequences are SGHRS and YFSETQ. The CDR3 reads CASSPSGAENTEAFF. For the CDR3, the DNA is TGCGCCAGCAGCCCATCGGGGGCAGAGAACACTGAAGCTTTCTTT.

J is TRBJ1-1 and V is TRBV5-1; D unresolved. Trimming cost V 1 base and J 1 base, with 8 bases left between them. The CDR3 length is 14 residues. Looked up from germline, CDR1 is SGHRS and CDR2 is YFSETQ. CDR3 sequence: CASSLSLGNTEAFF. The CDR3 DNA sequence: TGCGCCAGCAGCTTGAGTTTGGGGAACACTGAAGCTTTCTTT.

CDR3 loop: CASSQSTGGLITYEQYF. The CDR3 DNA follows: TGTGCCAGCAGCCAGAGCACAGGGGGTCTCATAACCTACGAGCAGTACTTC. The gene calls are TRBV7-9 and TRBJ2-7; 8 nucleotides match TRBD1. CDR1 is SEHNR and CDR2 is FQNEAQ in the germline V gene (reference sequence). Trimming removed 5 bases from V and 2 bases from J; junction bases left unmatched: 14. CDR3 length: 17 residues.

The chain recombines TRBV25-1 with TRBJ2-1, with unresolved D. There are 13 residues in the CDR3. Germline assignment: CDR1 MGHDK and CDR2 SYGVNS. The V and J ends lost 2 bases and 5 bases respectively, with 7 bases between them. The CDR3: CASSERRNNEQFF. Here the CDR3 DNA reads TGTGCCAGCAGTGAAAGGCGGAACAATGAGCAGTTCTTC. The variable domain in full, completed from reference TRBV25-1 and TRBJ2-1, reads EADIYQTPRYLVIGTGKKITLECSQTMGHDKMYWYQQDPGMELHLIHYSYGVNSTEKGDLSSESTVSRIRTEHFPLTLESARPSHTSQYLCASSERRNNEQFFGPGTRLTVL.

In this sample, this clone turned up once. This chain connects TRBV6-1 to TRBJ2-1, with TRBD2 identical over 9 bases. From germline, CDR1 is MNHNS and CDR2 SASEGT. Trimming cost V 8 bases and J 10 bases; bases outside gene matches: 12. CDR3 length: 14 amino acids. As DNA, the CDR3 is TGTGCCAGCGAGGGACTAGCCCTAGGGGGAGAGCAGTTCTTC. Encoded protein: CASEGLALGGEQFF.

The chain recombines TRBV6-1 with TRBJ2-1, with 7 positions matching TRBD2. Germline V gives CDR1 MNHNS, CDR2 SASEGT. V lost 2 bases, J lost 3 bases, and 13 bases stayed unmatched. The CDR3 has 18 amino acids. DNA of the CDR3: TGTGCCAGCAGTGAACAAGGTGGCGGGAGTAGCTTCTACAATGAGCAGTTCTTC. Residues: CASSEQGGGSSFYNEQFF.

The chain carries TRBV6-1 and TRBJ2-7; a possible D gene is TRBD2 (5 bases). The V gene lost 6 bases and the J gene lost 2 bases, with 17 bases spanning the gap. CDR3 length: 15 residues. The germline CDR1 and CDR2 sequences are MNHNS and SASEGT. CDR3 in amino acids: CASRPSGSGPYEQYF. CDR3 bases: TGTGCCAGCAGACCCTCGGGATCCGGTCCCTACGAGCAGTACTTC.

This clone has just a few counts. The chain carries TRBV7-9 and TRBJ2-5, with 7 positions matching TRBD1. Germline assignment: CDR1 SEHNR and CDR2 FQNEAQ (reference sequence). Losses at the gene ends were 5 bases for V and 8 bases for J; bases not matched to a gene: 14. This CDR3 spans 15 amino acids. Written as DNA, the CDR3 is TGTGCCAGCAGCCCCCTAGGGGGCGTAGCCGGAACCCAGTACTTC. Its protein is CASSPLGGVAGTQYF. Full variable domain (outside the CDR3, taken from reference TRBV7-9 and TRBJ2-5): DTGVSQNPRHKITKRGQNVTFRCDPISEHNRLYWYRQTLGQGPEFLTYFQNEAQLEKSRLLSDRFSAERPKGSFSTLEIQRTEQGDSAMYLCASSPLGGVAGTQYFGPGTRLLVL.

The chain carries TRBV9 and TRBJ2-5, with 9 bases that match TRBD1. The CDR3 is 17 residues long. Trimming cost V 0 bases and J 3 bases; bases outside gene matches: 9. Germline CDR1 and CDR2: SGDLS and YYNGEE. The CDR3 DNA is TGTGCCAGCAGCGTAGATGCCGGACAGGGGATCAAAGAGACCCAGTACTTC. Translation gives CASSVDAGQGIKETQYF.

This chain joins TRBV11-3 and TRBJ2-5; maybe TRBD2 (6 bases). Trimming removed 5 bases from V and 5 bases from J, with 15 bases in between. The CDR3 spans 14 residues. The germline V gene encodes CDR1 SGHNT and CDR2 YENEEA. The CDR3 protein is CASSAAGLSETQYF. The CDR3 nucleotides read TGTGCCAGCAGCGCTGCAGGACTATCGGAGACCCAGTACTTC.

V usage is TRBV2 and J usage is TRBJ2-5, with a weak D call TRBD2 (6 bases). V dropped 5 bases and J dropped 5 bases, with 15 bases sitting between them. Germline assignment: CDR1 SNHLY and CDR2 FYNNEI. This CDR3 has 14 residues. CDR3 in DNA: TGTGCCAGCAGTCGCCTCGGGGGTGGGGAGACCCAGTACTTC. Its protein product is CASSRLGGGETQYF.

The genes are TRBV29-1 and TRBJ1-2; perhaps TRBD1 as D (5 bases). V was pared by 4 bases and J by 6 bases, with 24 bases between. There are 16 residues in the CDR3. Germline V gives CDR1 SQVTM, CDR2 ANQGSEA. The CDR3 loop reads CSVGMGTVWTRNGYTF. DNA for the CDR3: TGCAGCGTTGGAATGGGTACGGTGTGGACACGAAATGGCTACACCTTC.

In its sample, this clone was seen once. The chain is built from TRBV28 and TRBJ2-3, with TRBD2 matching 7 bases. This CDR3 is built from 17 residues. V lost 3 bases and J lost 4; bases outside the gene matches: 13. Germline V gene sequence: CDR1 MDHEN, CDR2 SYDVKM. In DNA, the CDR3 is TGTGCCAGCAGTTTTTCGTCTAGCGGTAGATTCTCAGATACGCAGTATTTT. It specifies CASSFSSSGRFSDTQYF.

The V and J genes are TRBV10-3 and TRBJ2-1; a weak D match, TRBD2 (6 bases). Germline lookup yields CDR1 ENHRY and CDR2 SYGVKD. The CDR3 consists of 11 residues. Trimming stripped 8 bases from V and 7 bases from J, with 9 bases between. The CDR3 nucleotides read TGTGCCATCGGGGGAGGAAATGAGCAGTTCTTC. Protein: CAIGGGNEQFF.

This sequence joins TRBV4-1 and TRBJ2-7; 7 bases map to TRBD2. The junction had 10 bases not matched to a gene; V was cut back by 2 bases and J by 3 bases. Per the germline V gene, CDR1 is MGHRA and CDR2 is YSYEKL. CDR3 length: 16 residues. The CDR3: CASSQIPSGMGYEQYF. Written as DNA, the CDR3 is TGCGCCAGCAGCCAAATTCCCAGCGGGATGGGCTACGAGCAGTACTTC.

This clone has only a few counts. This chain joins TRBV4-2 and TRBJ2-1, with 8 bases that match TRBD2. This CDR3 is 17 amino acids long. Looked up from germline, CDR1 is LGHNA and CDR2 is YNFKEQ. With V trimmed by 4 bases and J by 8 bases, 16 bases remained unmatched. The CDR3, as DNA: TGTGCCAGCAGCCCAGTAAAGGCGGGAGGTATTGGGGATGAGCAGTTCTTC. Translation: CASSPVKAGGIGDEQFF.